Below are 26 T cell receptor beta chains sequenced from a single sample in a study of OX40 agonist ivuxolimab in advanced cancers. The protocol was immunoSEQ multiplex PCR, while the TCRdb copy is restricted to in-frame clones and leaves out a portion. The table shows 96,000 or so clones, with about 90% occurring only once. Sequences were derived from CD4+ or CD8+ T cells sorted from blood, sampled in a trial of the OX40 agonist ivuxolimab. Receptor source: an adult with an advanced solid tumor such as melanoma, head and neck, liver or kidney cancer.

CDR3 nucleotide sequence: TGTGCCAGTAATCAACGGCCCCAACAAGAGACCCAGTACTTC. This encodes CASNQRPQQETQYF. The chain uses TRBV19 and TRBJ2-5; D is ambiguous. The V gene lost 7 bases and the J gene lost 2 bases, with 14 bases spanning the gap. The germline V gene has CDR1 LNHDA and CDR2 SQIVND (reference sequence). The CDR3 loop spans 14 amino acids.

This chain connects TRBV6-5 to TRBJ1-4, with TRBD1 as a possible D gene (6 bases). V lost 1 base to trimming and J lost 7 bases, with 13 bases between them. The CDR3 length is 15 residues. The germline V gene encodes CDR1 MNHEY and CDR2 SVGAGI. As DNA, the CDR3 is TGTGCCAGCAGTTACTTTGAAGGGGGATTTGAAAAACTGTTTTTT. Its protein is CASSYFEGGFEKLFF.

This clone was detected only a few times. The chain links TRBV5-1 to TRBJ2-1, with 16 positions matching TRBD2. Germline V gene lookup returns CDR1 SGHRS and CDR2 YFSETQ. Trimming removed 3 bases from V and 8 bases from J; junction bases left unmatched: 8. The CDR3 is 17 amino acids. The CDR3 DNA reads TGCGCCAGCAGCTCGGGACTAGCGGGAGGGCAACCCTATGAGCAGTTCTTC. Translation: CASSSGLAGGQPYEQFF.

V and J are TRBV5-1 and TRBJ1-4, with 7 bases identical to TRBD1. The CDR3 totals 15 residues. The ends lost 4 bases at V and 1 base at J; junction bases unmatched: 4. The germline CDR1 and CDR2 sequences are SGHRS and YFSETQ. CDR3 coding DNA: TGCGCCAGCAGCGTAGGGGGCGGAACTAATGAAAAACTGTTTTTT. This translates into CASSVGGGTNEKLFF.

The V call is TRBV5-6, the J call TRBJ2-7; D is undetermined. V lost 4 bases and J 3 bases, leaving 8 bases between the germline ends. The CDR3 runs 12 residues. In germline, CDR1 is SGHDT, CDR2 YYEEEE. The CDR3 bases are TGTGCCAGCAGCCGAGGCCGCTACGAGCAGTACTTC. This codes for CASSRGRYEQYF.

V usage is TRBV7-2 and J usage is TRBJ2-3; D might be TRBD1 (6 bases). This CDR3 is built from 15 residues. The germline V gene has CDR1 SGHTA and CDR2 FQGNSA. Deletions cut 4 bases from V and 1 base from J, with 12 bases between. CDR3 residues: CASSSRAGGTDTQYF. The CDR3 DNA sequence: TGTGCCAGCAGCTCCCGGGCAGGGGGCACAGATACGCAGTATTTT. Using reference TRBV7-2 and TRBJ2-3 for the parts outside the CDR3, the full variable domain is GAGVSQSPSNKVTEKGKDVELRCDPISGHTALYWYRQSLGQGLEFLIYFQGNSAPDKSGLPSDRFSAERTGGSVSTLTIQRTQQEDSAVYLCASSSRAGGTDTQYFGPGTRLTVL.

The V and J genes are TRBV7-2 and TRBJ2-1, with D possibly being TRBD1 (5 bases). CDR1 and CDR2 (germline): SGHTA, FQGNSA. The length of the CDR3 is 12 residues. V lost 4 bases, J lost 10 bases, and 11 bases lay in between. For the CDR3, the DNA is TGTGCCAGCAGCTACCAGACAGAAGAGCAGTTCTTC. It codes for CASSYQTEEQFF.

The V and J genes are TRBV28 and TRBJ2-4, with D perhaps matching TRBD1 or TRBD2 (5 bases each). Germline V CDR1 and CDR2: MDHEN, SYDVKM. The CDR3 totals 14 residues. The germline V and J ends were trimmed by 7 bases and 6 bases, with 16 bases remaining between them. CDR3 residues: CASNRDGVLNIQYF. CDR3 DNA sequence: TGTGCCAGCAATCGGGACGGAGTTTTAAACATTCAGTACTTC.

As DNA, the CDR3 is TGTGCCAGCAGGTTACAGGGGCGGGACTATGGCTACACCTTC. This encodes CASRLQGRDYGYTF. The chain carries TRBV28 and TRBJ1-2, with 7 bases that match TRBD1. The CDR3 totals 14 residues. With V trimmed by 6 bases and J by 3 bases, 7 bases remained unmatched. Germline CDR1 is MDHEN and CDR2 is SYDVKM.

The rearrangement links TRBV11-2 to TRBJ1-1; perhaps TRBD1 as D (6 bases). Between the trimmed V and J ends, which lost 3 bases and 4 bases, there was a span of 6 bases. The germline V gene has CDR1 SGHAT and CDR2 FQNNGV. The CDR3 spans 12 residues. Here the CDR3 reads CASSLDSTEAFF. Here the CDR3 DNA reads TGTGCCAGCAGCTTGGACAGCACTGAAGCTTTCTTT. Complete variable domain (other parts from reference TRBV11-2 and TRBJ1-1): EAGVAQSPRYKIIEKRQSVAFWCNPISGHATLYWYQQILGQGPKLLIQFQNNGVVDDSQLPKDRFSAERLKGVDSTLKIQPAKLEDSAVYLCASSLDSTEAFFGQGTRLTVV.

J is TRBJ1-1 and V is TRBV19; D is perhaps TRBD1 (6 bases). The CDR3 is 16 amino acids. Germline values: CDR1 LNHDA, CDR2 SQIVND (reference sequence). Trimming pared 6 bases from V and 3 bases from J, leaving 20 bases between. CDR3 amino acids: CASSLTRTVYDTEAFF. CDR3 nucleotides: TGTGCCAGTAGCCTTACCCGGACAGTATATGACACTGAAGCTTTCTTT. The full variable domain, completed using reference TRBV19 and TRBJ1-1, is DGGITQSPKYLFRKEGQNVTLSCEQNLNHDAMYWYRQDPGQGLRLIYYSQIVNDFQKGDIAEGYSVSREKKESFPLTVTSAQKNPTAFYLCASSLTRTVYDTEAFFGQGTRLTVV.

This chain joins TRBV7-8 and TRBJ1-2, with 7 positions matching TRBD1. With 1 base clipped from V and 4 bases from J, the junction kept 6 bases outside the gene matches. This CDR3 has 15 residues. The germline V gene encodes CDR1 SGHVS and CDR2 FQNEAQ. The CDR3 region is CASSLGTGASYGYTF. In nucleotides, the CDR3 is TGTGCCAGCAGCTTAGGGACAGGAGCGAGCTATGGCTACACCTTC.

This chain uses TRBV7-2 with TRBJ1-2, with D unclear. This CDR3 is built from 15 residues. Looked up from germline, CDR1 is SGHTA and CDR2 is FQGNSA. The germline V and J ends were trimmed by 5 bases and 6 bases, with 19 bases remaining between them. The DNA of the CDR3 is TGTGCCAGCAGCGCTCGGGCCCCTCCTGGGAATGGCTACACCTTC. Its translation: CASSARAPPGNGYTF. Complete variable domain (other parts from reference TRBV7-2 and TRBJ1-2): GAGVSQSPSNKVTEKGKDVELRCDPISGHTALYWYRQSLGQGLEFLIYFQGNSAPDKSGLPSDRFSAERTGGSVSTLTIQRTQQEDSAVYLCASSARAPPGNGYTFGSGTRLTVV.

The chain combines TRBV7-3 with TRBJ2-5; TRBD2 aligns across 10 bases. Unmatched junction bases numbered 5, after V lost 5 bases and J lost 5 bases. The germline V gene encodes CDR1 SGHTA and CDR2 FQGTGA. This CDR3 comprises 14 residues. CDR3 region: CASSASGSYETQYF. The CDR3 DNA sequence: TGTGCCAGCAGCGCTAGCGGGAGTTATGAGACCCAGTACTTC.

This chain joins TRBV7-9 and TRBJ2-1; weak D call: TRBD2 (7 bases). CDR3 length: 13 residues. Germline V CDR1 and CDR2: SEHNR, FQNEAQ (reference sequence). V was pared by 8 bases and J by 1 base, with 9 bases between. CDR3 sequence: CASEGGSYNEQFF. The CDR3 DNA is TGTGCCAGCGAGGGGGGGTCCTACAATGAGCAGTTCTTC.

CDR3 nucleotides: TGTGCCAGCAGCTTATCTTGGCAGTCCTACGAGCAGTACTTC. It codes for CASSLSWQSYEQYF. The rearrangement joins TRBV7-2 to TRBJ2-5; no firm D call. The J call may not be correct, given that the DNA end is closer to TRBJ2-7. CDR3 length: 14 amino acids. Per germline, CDR1 SGHTA and CDR2 FQGNSA.

The rearrangement links TRBV10-1 to TRBJ2-1; 7 nucleotides align to TRBD2. V was clipped by 7 bases and J by 4 bases; unmatched bases: 13. Germline CDR1 WNHNN, CDR2 SYGVQD (reference sequence). This CDR3 region has 16 residues. The CDR3 DNA reads TGCGCCAGCACTCGAGGGAGGGGTCATCCATACAATGAGCAGTTCTTC. This translates into CASTRGRGHPYNEQFF.

The chain has TRBV6-5 and TRBJ2-7, with unresolved D. The V gene's germline CDR1 is MNHEY and CDR2 SVGAGI. The V end lost 6 bases, the J end lost 2 bases, and 8 bases lay between the germline ends. The CDR3 contains 12 residues. The CDR3 DNA reads TGTGCCAGCAGACGGGCTACCTACGAGCAGTACTTC. It translates to CASRRATYEQYF.

A single count supports this clone. V is TRBV7-9 and J is TRBJ2-4, with D unresolved. The V end was cut by 1 base, the J end by 8 bases, with 15 bases between. Germline V gene data show CDR1 as SEHNR and CDR2 as FQNEAQ (reference sequence). The CDR3 covers 15 residues. The CDR3 loop reads CASSLERPNPHIQYF. The DNA for the CDR3 is TGTGCCAGCAGCTTAGAGAGACCAAACCCCCACATTCAGTACTTC.

The gene calls are TRBV15 and TRBJ2-5; D remains ambiguous. The CDR3 contains 13 residues. Germline V CDR1 and CDR2: LNHNV, YYDKDF (reference sequence). V dropped 0 bases and J dropped 5 bases, with 7 bases sitting between them. The CDR3 DNA is TGTGCCACCAGCAGAGATTTGGAGGAGACCCAGTACTTC. Protein product: CATSRDLEETQYF.

This clone appeared once. The V and J genes are TRBV7-3 and TRBJ2-1; 14 bases align to TRBD2. Germline-derived CDR1 and CDR2 are SGHTA and FQGTGA. The CDR3 loop spans 15 amino acids. Trimming cost V 6 bases and J 8 bases; bases outside gene matches: 6. The CDR3, as DNA: TGTGCCAGCAGTCAGGGACTAGCGGGAGACCATGAGCAGTTCTTC. This codes for CASSQGLAGDHEQFF.

This chain uses TRBV5-4 with TRBJ1-2; D is ambiguous. Germline values: CDR1 SGHNT, CDR2 YYREEE (reference sequence). This CDR3 has 12 amino acids. V was trimmed by 1 base and J by 8 bases, leaving 9 bases between them. CDR3 sequence reads: CASSLPAGGYTF. The CDR3 DNA reads as TGTGCCAGCAGCTTGCCGGCCGGGGGCTACACCTTC.

The chain is built from TRBV5-1 and TRBJ2-3; D not certain. The CDR3 has 12 residues. Germline loops: CDR1 SGHRS, CDR2 YFSETQ. V was pared by 4 bases and J by 11 bases, with 14 bases between. The CDR3 region has the DNA TGCGCCAGCAGCAGGAGCCGGGTCGAGCAGTATTTT. Translated, it gives CASSRSRVEQYF.

This sequence joins TRBV6-5 and TRBJ2-7; 10 bases fit TRBD2. This CDR3 has 15 residues. The germline V gene has CDR1 MNHEY and CDR2 SVGAGI. Trimming at V came to 2 bases and at J to 3 bases, leaving 4 bases not matched to a gene. The CDR3 sequence: CASSYRGLAHYEQYF. The DNA for the CDR3 is TGTGCCAGCAGTTACCGGGGACTAGCGCACTACGAGCAGTACTTC.

The rearrangement uses TRBV7-2 and TRBJ2-3, with 9 bases aligning to TRBD2. V trimming: 1 base; J trimming: 6 bases; junction bases outside the gene matches: 11. CDR3 size: 17 residues. Germline loops: CDR1 SGHTA, CDR2 FQGNSA. CDR3 DNA: TGTGCCAGCAGCTTAGAAGCTAGCGGGAACCCCTTGGATACGCAGTATTTT. It codes for CASSLEASGNPLDTQYF.

V is TRBV7-2 and J is TRBJ2-1, with 7 nucleotides matching TRBD2. Looked up from germline, CDR1 is SGHTA and CDR2 is FQGNSA. V shed 1 base, J shed 3 bases, and the junction held 3 bases outside the gene matches. The CDR3 extends over 15 amino acids. The CDR3 region has the DNA TGTGCCAGCAGCTTAGACGGGAGGCACTACAATGAGCAGTTCTTC. Its protein is CASSLDGRHYNEQFF.